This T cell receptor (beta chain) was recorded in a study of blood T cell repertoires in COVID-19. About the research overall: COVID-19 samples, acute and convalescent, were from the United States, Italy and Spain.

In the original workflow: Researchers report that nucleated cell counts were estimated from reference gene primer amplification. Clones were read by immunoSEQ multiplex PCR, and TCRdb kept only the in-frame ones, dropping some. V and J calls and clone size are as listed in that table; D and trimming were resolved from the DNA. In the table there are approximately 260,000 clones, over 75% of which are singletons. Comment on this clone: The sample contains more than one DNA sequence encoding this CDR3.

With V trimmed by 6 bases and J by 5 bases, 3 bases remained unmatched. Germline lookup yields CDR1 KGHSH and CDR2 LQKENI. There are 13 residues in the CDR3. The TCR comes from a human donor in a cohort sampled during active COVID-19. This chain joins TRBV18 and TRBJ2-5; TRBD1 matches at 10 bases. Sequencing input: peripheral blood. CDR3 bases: TGTGCCAGCTCTCCGGGACAGGGGGAGACCCAGTACTTC. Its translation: CASSPGQGETQYF.